This record looks at one T cell receptor (beta chain) sequence and its context. The antigen is undetermined. The data are from a study of T cell responses to AZD1222 COVID-19 vaccine. Whole-study findings and limits: Possibly, clonal diversity was underestimated; donors were largely white British and included more females. Only a handful of AZD1222 recipients tested seropositive at baseline. Recipients of two AZD1222 doses showed rising Spike-specific TCR breadth and depth. Vaccine-related CD4 TCRs covered spike, predominating at 160-218 and 743-854.

Germline values: CDR1 MNHEY, CDR2 SVGEGT. The ends lost 5 bases at V and 2 bases at J; junction bases unmatched: 5. This CDR3 comprises 14 residues. Profiling relied on immunoSEQ multiplex PCR, and the TCRdb table lists in-frame clones only, not all of them. The sample records 150,000 or so clones, over 90% being singletons. The V and J genes are TRBV6-2 or TRBV6-3 and TRBJ2-7; TRBD1 agrees at 8 bases. This TCR was sampled from an adult in good health. Sample: peripheral blood, taken on day 0 of AZD1222 vaccination. DNA for the CDR3: TGTGCCAGCAGTGACAGGGGACGAACCTACGAGCAGTACTTC. Amino acids: CASSDRGRTYEQYF.